The next 23 T cell receptor beta chains were all read from a single sample in a study of cytomegalovirus exposure and HLA in healthy donors. The primer mix had 60 Vbeta and 13 Jbeta primers. The data were produced by immunoSEQ multiplex PCR, yet TCRdb's version contains in-frame clones alone and is incomplete. The data show tens of thousands of clones, with 78% seen just once and approximately 4.8% held by the top ten. Sequenced material: PBMCs. The receptor set was obtained from a male donor in good health and CMV-seropositive.

The chain employs TRBV27 and TRBJ2-7; tentatively, D is TRBD2 (5 bases). Trimming pared 8 bases from V and 6 bases from J, leaving 14 bases between. This CDR3 region has 12 residues. Per the germline V gene, CDR1 is MNHEY and CDR2 is SMNVEV (reference sequence). CDR3 residues: CASSLPGGEQYF. CDR3 sequence (DNA): TGTGCCAGCTCCCTACCCGGAGGCGAGCAGTACTTC.

The V call is TRBV9, the J call TRBJ2-7, with TRBD1 identical over 8 bases. V lost 4 bases to trimming and J lost 3 bases; unmatched junction nucleotides: 6. From germline, CDR1 is SGDLS and CDR2 YYNGEE. This CDR3 contains 14 residues. CDR3 nucleotide sequence: TGTGCCAGCAGCTTCGACAGGGGTGGCTACGAGCAGTACTTC. It yields the protein CASSFDRGGYEQYF.

CDR3 nucleotides: TGTGCCAGCAGTTTCTCGGGGACTACTAATGAAAAACTGTTTTTT. As protein: CASSFSGTTNEKLFF. This chain joins TRBV27 and TRBJ1-4; D might be TRBD1 (5 bases). The CDR3 totals 15 residues. The V end lost 3 bases, the J end lost 2 bases, and 10 bases lay between the germline ends. Looked up from germline, CDR1 is MNHEY and CDR2 is SMNVEV (reference sequence).

The chain couples TRBV18 to TRBJ2-7; possibly TRBD1 for D (5 bases). Per the germline V gene, CDR1 is KGHSH and CDR2 is LQKENI. CDR3 length equals 13 residues. V was trimmed by 4 bases and J by 3 bases, leaving 10 bases between them. CDR3 protein: CASSRGQDYEQYF. CDR3 bases: TGTGCCAGCTCACGTGGACAAGACTACGAGCAGTACTTC.

The gene calls are TRBV6-1 and TRBJ2-3; maybe TRBD2 (5 bases). The V and J ends lost 3 bases and 2 bases respectively, with 12 bases between them. The CDR3 has 15 amino acids. Germline CDR1 is MNHNS and CDR2 is SASEGT. CDR3 sequence: CASSDEGRTTDTQYF. The CDR3 DNA reads TGTGCCAGCAGTGACGAGGGCAGGACCACAGATACGCAGTATTTT.

This clone was observed a few times. CDR3 coding DNA: TGTGCCAGCAGCACCCGACTAGCGGCTTACAATGAGCAGTTCTTC. Protein: CASSTRLAAYNEQFF. The rearrangement joins TRBV7-3 to TRBJ2-1; TRBD2 agrees at 9 bases. Trimming cost V 5 bases and J 4 bases; bases outside gene matches: 6. The CDR3 is 15 residues long. From germline, CDR1 is SGHTA and CDR2 FQGTGA.

CDR3 protein: CASKIADTQYF. The CDR3 region has the DNA TGTGCCAGTAAAATCGCAGATACGCAGTATTTT. The chain is built from TRBV19 and TRBJ2-3; D unclear. The germline V gene has CDR1 LNHDA and CDR2 SQIVND (reference sequence). Trimming shortened V by 7 bases and J by 4 bases, and 6 bases separated the two germline ends. The CDR3 sequence is 11 residues long.

To note about this clone: The sample holds other DNA sequences that translate to the same CDR3. The chain couples TRBV9 to TRBJ2-1, with TRBD1 matching over 8 bases. J gave up 5 bases and V 2 bases, and 6 bases lay outside the gene matches. The CDR3 length is 15 residues. Germline-derived CDR1 and CDR2 are SGDLS and YYNGEE. CDR3 residues: CASSVAGQVNNEQFF. In nucleotides, the CDR3 is TGTGCCAGCAGCGTGGCGGGACAGGTTAACAATGAGCAGTTCTTC.

The chain links TRBV2 to TRBJ2-1; D is possibly TRBD2 (7 bases). CDR3 length equals 15 residues. From germline, CDR1 is SNHLY and CDR2 FYNNEI. V shed 6 bases and J shed 7 bases, with 19 bases lying between them. The chain's CDR3 is CASRAERGAKNEQFF. DNA for the CDR3: TGTGCCAGCAGGGCCGAACGGGGGGCCAAGAATGAGCAGTTCTTC.

This chain uses TRBV5-6 with TRBJ2-5; perhaps TRBD1 as D (6 bases). This CDR3 comprises 15 residues. Germline V gene data show CDR1 as SGHDT and CDR2 as YYEEEE. V lost 0 bases to trimming and J lost 8 bases, with 17 bases between them. The CDR3 region is CASSLEVQGIQTQYF. CDR3 nucleotides: TGTGCCAGCAGCTTGGAGGTACAGGGTATCCAAACCCAGTACTTC.

This rearrangement joins TRBV5-6 to TRBJ2-7; 8 nucleotides match TRBD2. This CDR3 is built from 16 residues. Unmatched junction bases numbered 12, after V lost 5 bases and J lost 2 bases. CDR1 is SGHDT and CDR2 is YYEEEE in the germline V gene. The CDR3 DNA sequence: TGTGCCAGCAGTCAGTGGGGCCTAGCGGGTGCCTACGAGCAGTACTTC. It encodes CASSQWGLAGAYEQYF.

This chain connects TRBV12-5 to TRBJ2-1; 10 bases align to TRBD2. The germline V gene encodes CDR1 LGHNT and CDR2 FRNRAP. V lost 7 bases, J lost 9 bases, and 3 bases stayed unmatched. The CDR3 spans 12 residues. The CDR3 DNA is TGTGCTAGTGCCTGGACTAGCGGTGAGCAGTTCTTC. This encodes CASAWTSGEQFF.

The chain combines TRBV9 with TRBJ2-5; the D gene is possibly TRBD2 (5 bases). This CDR3 has 13 amino acids. CDR1 is SGDLS, CDR2 YYNGEE, per germline. V was pared by 3 bases and J by 7 bases, with 13 bases between. CDR3 coding DNA: TGTGCCAGCAGCGACCTTCCCAGCGGGACCCAGTACTTC. This gives the protein CASSDLPSGTQYF.

CDR3 protein: CASSTTREPSYEQYF. The CDR3 DNA reads as TGTGCCAGCAGCACTACACGGGAGCCTTCCTACGAGCAGTACTTC. This chain connects TRBV27 to TRBJ2-7; tentatively, D is TRBD2 (6 bases). In germline, CDR1 is MNHEY, CDR2 SMNVEV (reference sequence). Between the trimmed V and J ends, which lost 6 bases and 1 base, there was a span of 16 bases. The CDR3 extends over 15 amino acids.

The chain carries TRBV7-9 and TRBJ1-3, with no clear D. Trimming removed 3 bases at V and 4 bases at J, with 4 bases between. Germline V gene lookup returns CDR1 SEHNR and CDR2 FQNEAQ (reference sequence). The CDR3 is 12 residues long. The CDR3 here is CASSLQGNTIYF. Here the CDR3 DNA reads TGTGCCAGCAGCTTGCAGGGAAACACCATATATTTT.

The chain couples TRBV5-4 to TRBJ2-7, with D perhaps matching TRBD2 (6 bases). The germline CDR1 and CDR2 sequences are SGHNT and YYREEE (reference sequence). The CDR3 has 16 amino acids. V shed 4 bases and J shed 1 base, with 18 bases lying between them. Here the CDR3 DNA reads TGTGCCAGCAGCCCGAGAGCGGGCGGCGGATCCTACGAGCAGTACTTC. It yields the protein CASSPRAGGGSYEQYF.

In this sample, this clone turned up once. This chain links TRBV13 with TRBJ2-2; D is possibly TRBD1 (6 bases). Germline CDR1 and CDR2: PRHDT and FYEKMQ (reference sequence). Trimming shortened V by 1 base and J by 6 bases, and 12 bases separated the two germline ends. CDR3 length equals 15 residues. Written as DNA, the CDR3 is TGTGCCAGCAGCTTAGTACAGGGTGCGTCCGGGGAGCTGTTTTTT. Protein: CASSLVQGASGELFF.

This clone was seen only once. The rearrangement joins TRBV27 to TRBJ2-7; the match to TRBD1 covers 9 bases. V lost 4 bases, J lost 6 bases, and 7 bases stayed unmatched. The CDR3 is made up of 14 amino acids. From germline, CDR1 is MNHEY and CDR2 SMNVEV (reference sequence). In nucleotides, the CDR3 is TGTGCCAGCAGTTATACAGGGGGCCGGCTCGAGCAGTACTTC. Its protein is CASSYTGGRLEQYF.

This clone was found a few times. The junction does not match germline at one end; this may be a read error. The chain carries TRBV4-1 and TRBJ2-5; tentative D call: TRBD1 (5 bases). The CDR3 is 13 residues long. Germline CDR1 and CDR2: MGHRA and YSYEKL. This chain's CDR3 is CASRQEGEETQYF. The CDR3 nucleotides read TGCGCCAGCAGGCAAGAAGGGGAAGAGACCCAGTACTTC.

In its sample, this clone was seen a few times. CDR3 DNA: TGTGCCAGCAGTGAAGGGCTGACTGAAGCTTTCTTT. This encodes CASSEGLTEAFF. The chain carries TRBV6-1 and TRBJ1-1; D unclear. CDR1 and CDR2 from the germline V gene are MNHNS and SASEGT. V gave up 1 base and J gave up 5 bases, with 5 bases separating them. This CDR3 region has 12 residues.

J is TRBJ2-2 and V is TRBV19; TRBD2 matches 16 bases. The CDR3 has 18 amino acids. V gave up 7 bases and J gave up 4 bases; unmatched junction bases: 9. Germline CDR1 and CDR2: LNHDA and SQIVND (reference sequence). As DNA, the CDR3 is TGTGCCAGTAATCTCCGGGGACTAGCGGGAGGGTTCACCGGGGAGCTGTTTTTT. Translated: CASNLRGLAGGFTGELFF.

The sample holds one count of this clone. This chain joins TRBV5-1 and TRBJ2-3; 10 bases are a match to TRBD1. Losses at the gene ends were 3 bases for V and 5 bases for J; bases not matched to a gene: 9. The CDR3 contains 16 residues. Looked up from germline, CDR1 is SGHRS and CDR2 is YFSETQ. The CDR3 nucleotides are TGCGCCAGCAGCTCCGGGACAGGGGTAACAATAGATACGCAGTATTTT. Amino acid sequence: CASSSGTGVTIDTQYF.

In this sample, this clone turned up a few times. The chain recombines TRBV27 with TRBJ2-5, with 15 bases identical to TRBD2. The length of the CDR3 is 17 residues. Trimming cost V 4 bases and J 2 bases; bases outside gene matches: 5. The V gene's germline CDR1 is MNHEY and CDR2 SMNVEV (reference sequence). For the CDR3, the DNA is TGTGCCAGCAGTTCCTCCGGACTAGCGGGAGGGCAAGAGACCCAGTACTTC. It is translated as CASSSSGLAGGQETQYF.